The 21 T cell receptor beta chains below all came from one sample that was sequenced in a study of response to subunit inactivated influenza vaccine. TCRdb itself ran the RT-PCR reads through MiXCR, one entry per CDR3 protein. The sample lists about 570,000 distinct CDR3 sequences, around 10% occurring once. These sequences were also reported in another study, on T cells expressing NK-cell markers. That work adds: UMIs were included in TCR beta cDNA generated by 5'RACE template switching.

This material consisted of PBMCs from blood, taken on the day of vaccination. The source of these receptors is a man in his forties or fifties who received an inactivated influenza vaccine.

This clonotype was seen repeatedly, ten times or more. The genes are TRBV9 and TRBJ2-3; D is unresolved. V lost 4 bases and J 2 bases, leaving 14 bases between the germline ends. The CDR3 has 15 residues. CDR1 and CDR2 (germline): SGDLS, YYNGEE. The CDR3 reads CASSTRTGTTDTQYF. The CDR3 region has the DNA TGTGCCAGCAGCACCCGAACCGGAACCACAGATACGCAGTATTTT.

The table lists this clonotype with many counts. This chain uses TRBV7-6 with TRBJ1-2; TRBD1 aligns across 10 bases. This CDR3 is built from 14 residues. CDR1 SGHVS and CDR2 FNYEAQ come from the germline V gene. Germline trimming cut 1 base from V and 6 bases from J; bases unmatched to any gene: 2. The CDR3 spells CASSLGTGGNGYTF. The CDR3 nucleotides are TGTGCCAGCAGCTTAGGGACAGGGGGAAATGGCTACACCTTC. Variable domain in full (rest from reference TRBV7-6 and TRBJ1-2): GAGVSQSPRYKVTKRGQDVALRCDPISGHVSLYWYRQALGQGPEFLTYFNYEAQQDKSGLPNDRFSAERPEGSISTLTIQRTEQRDSAMYRCASSLGTGGNGYTFGSGTRLTVV.

The V gene is TRBV5-6, the J gene TRBJ1-1; TRBD1 matches at 11 bases. This CDR3 has 14 residues. The trim removed 4 bases at V and 7 bases at J, leaving 6 bases unmatched. The germline CDR1 and CDR2 sequences are SGHDT and YYEEEE. The chain's CDR3 is CASSRDRGNYEAFF. Here the CDR3 DNA reads TGTGCCAGCAGCCGGGACAGGGGGAACTATGAAGCTTTCTTT.

This clonotype has just one count. V and J are TRBV20-1 and TRBJ1-1; D gene uncertain. Per germline, CDR1 DFQATT and CDR2 SNEGSKA (reference sequence). The CDR3 contains 10 residues. V shed 0 bases and J shed 8 bases, with 4 bases lying between them. The CDR3 loop reads CSARDAEAFF. CDR3 DNA sequence: TGCAGTGCTAGAGATGCCGAAGCTTTCTTT.

V usage is TRBV7-3 and J usage is TRBJ1-2, with 8 bases matching TRBD1. The germline CDR1 and CDR2 sequences are SGHTA and FQGTGA. With V trimmed by 4 bases and J by 1 base, 2 bases remained unmatched. The CDR3 runs 14 residues. CDR3 region: CASSSGQVNYGYTF. CDR3 in DNA: TGTGCCAGCAGCTCGGGACAGGTTAACTATGGCTACACCTTC.

This clonotype was counted between two and nine times. The rearrangement links TRBV5-1 to TRBJ2-7; 9 bases match TRBD1. Germline V gene lookup returns CDR1 SGHRS and CDR2 YFSETQ. The ends lost 4 bases at V and 5 bases at J; junction bases unmatched: 7. The CDR3 contains 14 residues. CDR3 coding DNA: TGCGCCAGCAGCACCGGACAGGGGAAGGACGAGCAGTACTTC. This encodes CASSTGQGKDEQYF. Combining the CDR3 with reference TRBV5-1 and TRBJ2-7 gives the whole variable domain KAGVTQTPRYLIKTRGQQVTLSCSPISGHRSVSWYQQTPGQGLQFLFEYFSETQRNKGNFPGRFSGRQFSNSRSEMNVSTLELGDSALYLCASSTGQGKDEQYFGPGTRLTVT.

This clonotype showed up many times. The chain employs TRBV18 and TRBJ2-1; D is uncertain. CDR3 length: 15 residues. Germline V gene data show CDR1 as KGHSH and CDR2 as LQKENI. Trimming shortened V by 6 bases and J by 0 bases, and 12 bases separated the two germline ends. The CDR3: CASSPAVGSYNEQFF. CDR3 bases: TGTGCCAGCTCGCCCGCGGTGGGCTCCTACAATGAGCAGTTCTTC.

This clonotype was picked up many times. The J gene is TRBJ2-1, the V gene TRBV5-6; D unresolved. Trimming shortened V by 0 bases and J by 4 bases, and 8 bases separated the two germline ends. Germline lookup yields CDR1 SGHDT and CDR2 YYEEEE. CDR3 length: 14 amino acids. This CDR3 reads CASSLDVGYNEQFF. In DNA, the CDR3 is TGTGCCAGCAGCTTGGATGTCGGTTACAATGAGCAGTTCTTC.

The rearrangement uses TRBV12-3 or TRBV12-4 and TRBJ1-2; 8 bases line up with TRBD1. After removal of 5 bases from V and 3 bases from J, the junction contained 11 bases not matched to a gene. The CDR3 has 16 residues. CDR3 region: CASSPGTGIQDYGYTF. The CDR3 region has the DNA TGTGCCAGCAGTCCTGGGACAGGAATACAGGACTATGGCTACACCTTC.

This chain joins TRBV6-2 or TRBV6-3 and TRBJ2-1; D might be TRBD1 (6 bases). The CDR3 covers 14 residues. Germline V CDR1 and CDR2: MNHEY, SVGEGT. The V and J ends lost 11 bases and 0 bases respectively, with 14 bases between them. CDR3 nucleotides: TGTGCCCATGGGAAGGGGGTCTCCTACAATGAGCAGTTCTTC. Its protein product is CAHGKGVSYNEQFF.

This clonotype has at least ten counts. The chain is built from TRBV12-3 or TRBV12-4 and TRBJ1-5; D is ambiguous. The CDR3 has 15 residues. V lost 2 bases and J 2 bases, leaving 10 bases between the germline ends. The CDR3 region is CASSLNVERNQPQHF. Here the CDR3 DNA reads TGTGCCAGCAGTTTAAATGTAGAACGCAATCAGCCCCAGCATTTT.

The chain combines TRBV19 with TRBJ2-1; D is perhaps TRBD2 (6 bases). Between the trimmed V and J ends, which lost 8 bases and 0 bases, there was a span of 17 bases. This CDR3 has 16 amino acids. The germline V gene has CDR1 LNHDA and CDR2 SQIVND (reference sequence). CDR3 region: CASARGGASSYNEQFF. The CDR3 DNA is TGTGCCAGTGCCAGAGGCGGGGCGAGCTCCTACAATGAGCAGTTCTTC.

This clonotype has a handful of counts. V usage is TRBV29-1 and J usage is TRBJ1-1; 12 bases line up with TRBD1. Germline values: CDR1 SQVTM, CDR2 ANQGSEA. The CDR3 loop spans 13 amino acids. The ends lost 6 bases at V and 3 bases at J; junction bases unmatched: 2. The CDR3, as DNA: TGCAGCGTGGGACAGGGGGCTGACACTGAAGCTTTCTTT. This gives the protein CSVGQGADTEAFF.

This chain uses TRBV2 with TRBJ1-1, with a tentative D call TRBD1 (6 bases). This CDR3 spans 14 amino acids. Germline V CDR1 and CDR2: SNHLY, FYNNEI. Trimming cost V 10 bases and J 2 bases, with 17 bases left between them. CDR3 DNA: TGTGCCATACTTACCGGGACAAAAAACACTGAAGCTTTCTTT. Its protein product is CAILTGTKNTEAFF.

This clonotype was observed at least ten times. The chain couples TRBV12-3 or TRBV12-4 to TRBJ1-1, with D perhaps matching TRBD1 (6 bases). The CDR3 spans 14 residues. Trimming took off 6 bases at V and 4 bases at J, with 15 bases between the two ends. CDR3 bases: TGTGCCAGCAGAACTGGACAGCAAGCCACTGAAGCTTTCTTT. Amino acids: CASRTGQQATEAFF.

The chain couples TRBV18 to TRBJ1-3; D call uncertain. The CDR3 loop spans 15 amino acids. Trimming removed 2 bases from V and 4 bases from J, with 12 bases in between. Germline loops: CDR1 KGHSH, CDR2 LQKENI. CDR3 protein: CASSPEVRSGNTIYF. In DNA form, the CDR3 reads TGTGCCAGCTCACCAGAGGTCAGGAGCGGAAACACCATATATTTT.

The rearrangement uses TRBV5-4 and TRBJ2-1, with TRBD1 matching over 9 bases. The CDR3 extends over 16 amino acids. Losses at the gene ends were 0 bases for V and 4 bases for J; bases not matched to a gene: 5. Per the germline V gene, CDR1 is SGHNT and CDR2 is YYREEE (reference sequence). CDR3 coding DNA: TGTGCCAGCAGCTTGGGAGACAGGGGGTATTACAATGAGCAGTTCTTC. This encodes CASSLGDRGYYNEQFF.

This clonotype was seen more than once but under ten times. The rearrangement joins TRBV4-1 to TRBJ1-2; D perhaps matches TRBD1 (5 bases). The CDR3 is 15 amino acids. Trimming took 0 bases from V and 8 from J, leaving 16 bases between them. Germline V gives CDR1 MGHRA, CDR2 YSYEKL. The CDR3 here is CASSQDKGAGWGYTF. DNA of the CDR3: TGCGCCAGCAGCCAAGATAAAGGGGCCGGATGGGGCTACACCTTC.

Of note for this clonotype: One end of the junction fails to match germline, which may point to a read error. The genes are TRBV6-1 and TRBJ2-7; 8 bases line up with TRBD2. The germline V gene encodes CDR1 MNHNS and CDR2 SASEGT. The length of the CDR3 is 13 residues. The CDR3 here is CASSKAGVYEQYF. Here the CDR3 DNA reads TGTGCCAGCAGTAAAGCGGGAGTTTACGAGCAGTACTTC.

This clonotype was detected only a few times. The chain links TRBV6-2 or TRBV6-3 to TRBJ2-2; no clear D. CDR3 length equals 15 residues. Germline lookup yields CDR1 MNHEY and CDR2 SVGEGT. V was cut by 0 bases and J by 4 bases, with 9 bases left in between. The CDR3 coding sequence is TGTGCCAGCAGTTACTCGACCCCCGGCACCGGGGAGCTGTTTTTT. Protein sequence: CASSYSTPGTGELFF.

V and J are TRBV5-5 and TRBJ2-7; tentative D call: TRBD1 (5 bases). The V gene lost 4 bases and the J gene lost 2 bases, with 13 bases spanning the gap. The CDR3 is 14 amino acids. The germline CDR1 and CDR2 sequences are SGHKS and YYEKEE (reference sequence). This CDR3 reads CASSPDRYTYEQYF. The CDR3 DNA follows: TGTGCCAGCAGCCCAGACAGATACACCTACGAGCAGTACTTC.